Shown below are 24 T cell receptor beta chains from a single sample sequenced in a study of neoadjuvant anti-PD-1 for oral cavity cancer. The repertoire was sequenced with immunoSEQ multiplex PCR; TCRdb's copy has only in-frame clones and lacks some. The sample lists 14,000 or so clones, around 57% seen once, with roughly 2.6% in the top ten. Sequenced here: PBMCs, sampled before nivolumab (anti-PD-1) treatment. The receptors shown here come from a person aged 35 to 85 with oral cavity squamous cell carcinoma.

CDR3 region: CASSDGLPNSPLHF. The DNA for the CDR3 is TGTGCCAGCAGTGACGGTCTGCCCAATTCACCCCTCCACTTT. The V and J genes are TRBV6-4 and TRBJ1-6; D is ambiguous. The V gene lost 2 bases and the J gene lost 7 bases, with 9 bases spanning the gap. Per the germline V gene, CDR1 is MRHNA and CDR2 is SNTAGT. CDR3 length: 14 residues.

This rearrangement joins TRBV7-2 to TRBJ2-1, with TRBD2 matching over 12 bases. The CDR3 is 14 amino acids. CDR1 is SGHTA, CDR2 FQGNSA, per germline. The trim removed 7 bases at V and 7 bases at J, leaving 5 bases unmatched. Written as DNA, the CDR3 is TGTGCCAGCACCCTAGCGGGGGGGCGGAATGAGCAGTTCTTC. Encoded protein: CASTLAGGRNEQFF. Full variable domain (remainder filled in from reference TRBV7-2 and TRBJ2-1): GAGVSQSPSNKVTEKGKDVELRCDPISGHTALYWYRQSLGQGLEFLIYFQGNSAPDKSGLPSDRFSAERTGGSVSTLTIQRTQQEDSAVYLCASTLAGGRNEQFFGPGTRLTVL.

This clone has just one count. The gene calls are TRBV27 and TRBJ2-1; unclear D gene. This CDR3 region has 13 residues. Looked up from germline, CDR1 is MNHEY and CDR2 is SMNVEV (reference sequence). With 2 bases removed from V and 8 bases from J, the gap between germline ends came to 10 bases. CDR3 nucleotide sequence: TGTGCCAGCAGTTTACTAGAACATTATGAGCAGTTCTTC. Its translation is CASSLLEHYEQFF.

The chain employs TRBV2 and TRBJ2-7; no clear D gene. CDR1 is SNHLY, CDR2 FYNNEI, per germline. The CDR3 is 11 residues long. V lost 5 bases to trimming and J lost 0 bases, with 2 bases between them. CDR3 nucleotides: TGTGCCAGCAGTTTCTCCTACGAGCAGTACTTC. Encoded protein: CASSFSYEQYF. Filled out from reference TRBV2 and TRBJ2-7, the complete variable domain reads EPEVTQTPSHQVTQMGQEVILRCVPISNHLYFYWYRQILGQKVEFLVSFYNNEISEKSEIFDDQFSVERPDGSNFTLKIRSTKLEDSAMYFCASSFSYEQYFGPGTRLTVT.

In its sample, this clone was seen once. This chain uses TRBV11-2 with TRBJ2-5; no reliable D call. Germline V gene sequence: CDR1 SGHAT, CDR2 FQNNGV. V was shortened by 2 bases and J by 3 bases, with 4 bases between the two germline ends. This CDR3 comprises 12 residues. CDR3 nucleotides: TGTGCCAGCAGCTTATATGAAGAGACCCAGTACTTC. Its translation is CASSLYEETQYF. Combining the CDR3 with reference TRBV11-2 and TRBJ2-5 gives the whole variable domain EAGVAQSPRYKIIEKRQSVAFWCNPISGHATLYWYQQILGQGPKLLIQFQNNGVVDDSQLPKDRFSAERLKGVDSTLKIQPAKLEDSAVYLCASSLYEETQYFGPGTRLLVL.

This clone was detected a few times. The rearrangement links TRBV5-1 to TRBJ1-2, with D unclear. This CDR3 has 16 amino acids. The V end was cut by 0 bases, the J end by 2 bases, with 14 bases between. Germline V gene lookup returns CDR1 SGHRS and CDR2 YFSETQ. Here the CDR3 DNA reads TGCGCCAGCAGCTTGGCGCCGGTGGGAAGCAACTATGGCTACACCTTC. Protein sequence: CASSLAPVGSNYGYTF.

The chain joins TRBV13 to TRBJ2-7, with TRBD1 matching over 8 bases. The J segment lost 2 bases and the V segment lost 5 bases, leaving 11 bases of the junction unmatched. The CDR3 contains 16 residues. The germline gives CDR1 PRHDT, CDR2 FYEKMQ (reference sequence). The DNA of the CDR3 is TGTGCCAGCAGCACCCTCCAGGGGGCCAACACCTACGAGCAGTACTTC. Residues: CASSTLQGANTYEQYF.

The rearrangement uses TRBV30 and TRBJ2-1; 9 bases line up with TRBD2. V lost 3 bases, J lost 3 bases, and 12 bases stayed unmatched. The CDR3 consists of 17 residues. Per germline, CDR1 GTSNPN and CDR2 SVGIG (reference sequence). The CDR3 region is CAWSHPYLAGIYNEQFF. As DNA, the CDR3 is TGTGCCTGGAGCCATCCATATCTAGCGGGAATCTACAATGAGCAGTTCTTC.

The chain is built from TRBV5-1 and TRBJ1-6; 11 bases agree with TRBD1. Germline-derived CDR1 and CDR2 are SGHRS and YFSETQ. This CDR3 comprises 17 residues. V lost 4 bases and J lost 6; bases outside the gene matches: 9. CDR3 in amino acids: CASSIPTGTGGNSPLHF. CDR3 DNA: TGCGCCAGCAGCATACCGACCGGGACAGGGGGTAATTCACCCCTCCACTTT.

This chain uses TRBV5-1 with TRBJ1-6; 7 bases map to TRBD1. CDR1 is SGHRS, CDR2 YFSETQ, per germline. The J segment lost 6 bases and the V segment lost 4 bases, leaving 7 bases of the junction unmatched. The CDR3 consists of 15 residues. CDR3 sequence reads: CASSRGGASNSPLHF. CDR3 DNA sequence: TGCGCCAGCAGCCGAGGGGGCGCAAGTAATTCACCCCTCCACTTT.

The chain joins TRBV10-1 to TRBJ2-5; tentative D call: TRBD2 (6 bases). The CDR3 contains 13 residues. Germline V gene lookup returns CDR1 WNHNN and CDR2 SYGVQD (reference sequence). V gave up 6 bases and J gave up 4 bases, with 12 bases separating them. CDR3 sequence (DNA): TGCGCCAGCAGCACCGTCGGGGGAGAGACCCAGTACTTC. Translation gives CASSTVGGETQYF.

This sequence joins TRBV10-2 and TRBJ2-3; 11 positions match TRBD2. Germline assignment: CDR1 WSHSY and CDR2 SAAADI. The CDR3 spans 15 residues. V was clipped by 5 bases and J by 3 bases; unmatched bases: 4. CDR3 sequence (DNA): TGCGCCAGCAGTCGACTAGCGGGATATACAGATACGCAGTATTTT. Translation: CASSRLAGYTDTQYF.

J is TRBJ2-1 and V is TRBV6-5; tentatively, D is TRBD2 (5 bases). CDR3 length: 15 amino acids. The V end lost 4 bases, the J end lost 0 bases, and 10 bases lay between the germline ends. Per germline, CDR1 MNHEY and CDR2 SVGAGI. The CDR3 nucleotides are TGTGCCAGCAGTTCCCCCAGCGGCTCCTACAATGAGCAGTTCTTC. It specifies CASSSPSGSYNEQFF.

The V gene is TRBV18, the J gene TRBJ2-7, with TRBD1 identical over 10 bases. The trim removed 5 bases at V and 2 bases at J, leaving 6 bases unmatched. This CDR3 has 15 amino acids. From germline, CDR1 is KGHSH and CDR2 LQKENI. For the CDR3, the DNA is TGTGCCAGCTCAGCGACAGGGGGCTCAACCTACGAGCAGTACTTC. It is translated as CASSATGGSTYEQYF.

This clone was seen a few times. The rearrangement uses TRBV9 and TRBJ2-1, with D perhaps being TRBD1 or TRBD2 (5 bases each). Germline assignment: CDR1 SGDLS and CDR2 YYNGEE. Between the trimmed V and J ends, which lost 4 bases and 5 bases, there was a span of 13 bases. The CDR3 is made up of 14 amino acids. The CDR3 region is CASSTGLADNEQFF. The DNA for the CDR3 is TGTGCCAGCAGCACAGGACTTGCAGACAATGAGCAGTTCTTC.

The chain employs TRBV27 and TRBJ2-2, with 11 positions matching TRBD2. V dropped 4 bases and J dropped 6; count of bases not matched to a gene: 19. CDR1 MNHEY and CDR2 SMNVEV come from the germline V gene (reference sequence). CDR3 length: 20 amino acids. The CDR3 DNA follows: TGTGCCAGCAGTTCCCTTAGAGACAGACCACTAGCGGGAGTCCCCGGGGAGCTGTTTTTT. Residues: CASSSLRDRPLAGVPGELFF.

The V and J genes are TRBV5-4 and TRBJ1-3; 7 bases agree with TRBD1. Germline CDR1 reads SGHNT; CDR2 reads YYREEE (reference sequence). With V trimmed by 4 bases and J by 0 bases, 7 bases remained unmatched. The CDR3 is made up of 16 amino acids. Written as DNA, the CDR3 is TGTGCCAGCAGCCCGGACAGGACCGACTCTGGAAACACCATATATTTT. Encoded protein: CASSPDRTDSGNTIYF.

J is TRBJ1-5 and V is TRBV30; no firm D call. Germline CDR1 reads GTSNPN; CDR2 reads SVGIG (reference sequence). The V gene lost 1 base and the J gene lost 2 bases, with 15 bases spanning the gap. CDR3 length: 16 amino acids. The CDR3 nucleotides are TGTGCCTGGAGTGGTCCGGAGGGTGGACGCAATCAGCCCCAGCATTTT. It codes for CAWSGPEGGRNQPQHF.

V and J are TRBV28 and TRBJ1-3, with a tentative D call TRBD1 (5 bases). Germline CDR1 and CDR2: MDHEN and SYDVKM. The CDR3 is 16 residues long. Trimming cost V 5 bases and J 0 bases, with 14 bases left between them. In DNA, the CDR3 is TGTGCCAGCAGTCTAGGAGGGGCCATCTCTGGAAACACCATATATTTT. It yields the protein CASSLGGAISGNTIYF.

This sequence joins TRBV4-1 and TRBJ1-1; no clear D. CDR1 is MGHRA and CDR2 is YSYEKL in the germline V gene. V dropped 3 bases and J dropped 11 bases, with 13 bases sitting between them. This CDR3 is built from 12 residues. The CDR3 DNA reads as TGCGCCAGCAGCCACCCCGGGTTTATGGCTTTCTTT. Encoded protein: CASSHPGFMAFF.

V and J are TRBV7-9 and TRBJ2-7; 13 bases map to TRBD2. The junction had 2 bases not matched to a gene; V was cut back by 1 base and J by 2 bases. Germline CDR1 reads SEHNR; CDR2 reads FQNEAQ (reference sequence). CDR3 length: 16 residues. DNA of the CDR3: TGTGCCAGCAGCTTAGGGACTAGCGGGGGTACCTACGAGCAGTACTTC. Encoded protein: CASSLGTSGGTYEQYF.

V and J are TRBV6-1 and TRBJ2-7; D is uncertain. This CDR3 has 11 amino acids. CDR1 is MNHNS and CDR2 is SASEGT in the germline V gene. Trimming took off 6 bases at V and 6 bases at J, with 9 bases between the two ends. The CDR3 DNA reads TGTGCCAGCAGCCGAGGTAGCGAGCAGTACTTC. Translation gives CASSRGSEQYF.

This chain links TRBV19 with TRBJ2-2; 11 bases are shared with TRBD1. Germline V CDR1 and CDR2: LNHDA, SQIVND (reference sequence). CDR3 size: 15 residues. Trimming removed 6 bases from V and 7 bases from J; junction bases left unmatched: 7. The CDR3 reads CASSEGTGGGGELFF. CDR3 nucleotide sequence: TGTGCCAGTAGCGAGGGGACAGGGGGTGGCGGGGAGCTGTTTTTT.

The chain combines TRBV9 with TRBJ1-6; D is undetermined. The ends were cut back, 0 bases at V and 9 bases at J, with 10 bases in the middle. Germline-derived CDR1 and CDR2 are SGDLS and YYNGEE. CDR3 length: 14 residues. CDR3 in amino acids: CASSVASEGSPLHF. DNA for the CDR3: TGTGCCAGCAGCGTAGCTTCGGAGGGTTCACCCCTCCACTTT.